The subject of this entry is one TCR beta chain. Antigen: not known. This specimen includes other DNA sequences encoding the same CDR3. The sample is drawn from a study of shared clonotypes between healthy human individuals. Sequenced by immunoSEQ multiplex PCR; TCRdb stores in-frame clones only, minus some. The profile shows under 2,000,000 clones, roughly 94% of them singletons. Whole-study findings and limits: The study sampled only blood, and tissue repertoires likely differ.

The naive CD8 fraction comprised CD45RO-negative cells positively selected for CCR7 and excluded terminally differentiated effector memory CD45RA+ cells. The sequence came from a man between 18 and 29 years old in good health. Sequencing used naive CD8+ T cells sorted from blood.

Written as DNA, the CDR3 is TGTGCCAGCAGCTGGACAGGAATGAACACTGAAGCTTTCTTT. Residues: CASSWTGMNTEAFF. V is TRBV5-6 and J is TRBJ1-1; TRBD1 agrees at 7 bases. The CDR3 consists of 14 residues. Trimming took 3 bases from V and 0 from J; bases not matched to a gene: 2. The germline V gene encodes CDR1 SGHDT and CDR2 YYEEEE.